The rows below give T cell receptor beta chains drawn from one sample of a study of T cell changes during pregnancy in multiple sclerosis. Clones were read by immunoSEQ multiplex PCR, and TCRdb kept only the in-frame ones, dropping some. Found here are over 20,000 clones, roughly 84% of them singletons; the top ten hold about 8.4%. Material: CD8+ T cells from peripheral blood mononuclear cells, obtained after pregnancy. Every receptor here comes from a female donor with multiple sclerosis, enrolled in a pregnancy study. CDR3s include the opening cysteine and the closing phenylalanine or tryptophan. The D gene is left open where the match is weak. The listing skips clone size in some rows; elsewhere it reads once, few, many or a size class.

CDR3 protein | CDR3 DNA | D gene | clone size | J gene | V gene
CASSLGGTSGRSDTQYF | TGTGCCAGCAGCTTAGGAGGGACTAGCGGGAGGTCAGATACGCAGTATTTT | TRBD2 | - | TRBJ2-3 | TRBV13
CASSPFVQVRLNEQFF | TGTGCCAGCTCCCCTTTTGTCCAGGTCCGGCTGAATGAGCAGTTCTTC | - | - | TRBJ2-1 | TRBV6-4
CAWRLWRERANTGELFF | TGTGCCTGGAGGCTTTGGCGGGAGCGGGCGAACACCGGGGAGCTGTTTTTT | TRBD2 | - | TRBJ2-2 | TRBV30
CASSLEGGPNEQFF | TGTGCCAGCAGCTTGGAGGGGGGGCCAAATGAGCAGTTCTTC | - | - | TRBJ2-1 | TRBV5-6
CASSLLGQGKLTWGNEKLFF | TGTGCCAGCAGTTTATTAGGACAGGGTAAATTGACATGGGGTAATGAAAAACTGTTTTTT | TRBD1 | - | TRBJ1-4 | TRBV28
CASSVALAGGPSTDTQYF | TGTGCCAGCAGCGTAGCTCTAGCGGGAGGACCTAGCACAGATACGCAGTATTTT | TRBD2 | - | TRBJ2-3 | TRBV9
CASSPLGTSGLGEQFF | TGTGCCAGCAGCCCGCTGGGGACTAGCGGGTTAGGTGAGCAGTTCTTC | TRBD2 | - | TRBJ2-1 | TRBV7-9
CASRTGGRVANYGYTF | TGTGCCAGCAGAACAGGGGGCAGGGTAGCTAACTATGGCTACACCTTC | TRBD1 | once | TRBJ1-2 | TRBV27
CASSQLQGGSYEQYF | TGCGCCAGCAGCCAGTTACAGGGGGGCTCCTACGAGCAGTACTTC | TRBD1 | - | TRBJ2-7 | TRBV4-1
CASSETWTGPQETQYF | TGCGCCAGCAGTGAGACGTGGACAGGGCCCCAAGAGACCCAGTACTTC | TRBD1 | - | TRBJ2-5 | TRBV10-1
CASSEPDFPSEQYF | TGTGCCAGCAGTGAACCGGACTTCCCCTCCGAGCAGTACTTC | - | - | TRBJ2-7 | TRBV2
CSVETSGRAVGPNEQFF | TGCAGCGTTGAAACTAGCGGGAGGGCCGTGGGACCCAATGAGCAGTTCTTC | TRBD2 | - | TRBJ2-1 | TRBV29-1
CASSLGGLLEQDGYTF | TGCGCCAGCAGCCTGGGGGGGCTCCTCGAACAGGATGGCTACACCTTC | - | - | TRBJ1-2 | TRBV5-1
CASSLRGGDEQYF | TGTGCCAGCAGCTTACGGGGAGGAGACGAGCAGTACTTC | - | - | TRBJ2-7 | TRBV7-2
CASSRLTGTYPGYTF | TGCGCCAGCAGCCGATTGACAGGCACCTACCCTGGCTACACCTTC | - | - | TRBJ1-2 | TRBV4-1
CASSPSVGDMGSPLHF | TGTGCCAGCAGTCCCTCGGTCGGGGACATGGGTTCACCCCTCCACTTT | - | - | TRBJ1-6 | TRBV27
CASGRQGARETQYF | TGTGCCAGCGGGAGACAGGGGGCGAGGGAGACCCAGTACTTC | TRBD1 | - | TRBJ2-5 | TRBV6-1
CSVEEGRGDSESGANVLTF | TGCAGCGTTGAAGAAGGGAGGGGGGACTCCGAATCTGGGGCCAACGTCCTGACTTTC | - | - | TRBJ2-6 | TRBV29-1
CASSLRDRELAEQYF | TGTGCCAGCAGCTTGCGGGACAGGGAATTGGCCGAGCAGTACTTC | TRBD1 | - | TRBJ2-7 | TRBV5-6
CASSLIPPIRLASMDEQFF | TGTGCCAGCAGCTTAATACCCCCCATCAGGCTAGCGTCTATGGATGAGCAGTTCTTC | - | - | TRBJ2-1 | TRBV7-2
CASSSGQGDGYTF | TGTGCCAGCAGCTCGGGACAGGGTGATGGCTACACCTTC | TRBD1 | - | TRBJ1-2 | TRBV7-9
CASSLVPGSYNEQFF | TGTGCCAGCAGCTTAGTGCCGGGTTCTTACAATGAGCAGTTCTTC | - | - | TRBJ2-1 | TRBV11-2
CASSQTGAHSYEQYF | TGTGCCAGCAGTCAGACAGGGGCCCATTCCTACGAGCAGTACTTC | TRBD1 | - | TRBJ2-7 | TRBV2
CAWSGPSSGRATTQYF | TGTGCCTGGAGTGGCCCTTCTAGCGGGAGGGCCACCACGCAGTATTTT | TRBD2 | - | TRBJ2-3 | TRBV30
CASSFPGTDTQYF | TGCGCCAGCAGCTTCCCAGGGACAGATACGCAGTATTTT | - | - | TRBJ2-3 | TRBV5-1
CASSYTLTGNTGELFF | TGTGCCAGCAGTTACACATTAACAGGGAACACCGGGGAGCTGTTTTTT | - | - | TRBJ2-2 | TRBV6-5
CSVPGQGLYGYTF | TGCAGCGTGCCCGGACAGGGCCTCTATGGCTACACCTTC | TRBD1 | - | TRBJ1-2 | TRBV29-1
CASSQDRLAGGKYEQFF | TGCGCCAGCAGCCAAGATCGGCTAGCGGGAGGAAAATATGAGCAGTTCTTC | TRBD2 | - | TRBJ2-1 | TRBV4-1
CASSVGDRGSHEQYF | TGTGCCAGCAGCGTAGGGGACAGGGGTTCCCACGAGCAGTACTTC | TRBD1 | once | TRBJ2-7 | TRBV9
CASSSAGTGWRQTEAFF | TGTGCCAGCAGTTCAGCCGGGACAGGGTGGAGGCAGACTGAAGCTTTCTTT | TRBD1 | - | TRBJ1-1 | TRBV28
CASSIGTGEAFF | TGTGCCAGCAGCATCGGGACAGGTGAAGCTTTCTTT | TRBD1 | once | TRBJ1-1 | TRBV7-9
CASTEGSNQPQHF | TGCGCCAGCACCGAGGGAAGCAATCAGCCCCAGCATTTT | - | - | TRBJ1-5 | TRBV10-1